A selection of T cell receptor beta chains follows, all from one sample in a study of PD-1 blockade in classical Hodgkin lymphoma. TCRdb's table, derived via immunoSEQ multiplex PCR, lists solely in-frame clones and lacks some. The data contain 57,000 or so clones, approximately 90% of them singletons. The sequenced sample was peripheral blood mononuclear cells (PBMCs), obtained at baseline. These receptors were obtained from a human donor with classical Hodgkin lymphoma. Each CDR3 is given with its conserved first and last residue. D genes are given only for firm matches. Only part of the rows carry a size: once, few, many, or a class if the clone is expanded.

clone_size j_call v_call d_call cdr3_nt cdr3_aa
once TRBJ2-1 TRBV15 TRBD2 TGTGCCACCAGCCCCGGACTAGCGGGGGGCGGGATTGGTATCAATGAGCAGTTCTTC CATSPGLAGGGIGINEQFF
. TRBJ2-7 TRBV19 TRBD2 TGTGCCAGTAGTAGCCCGAGCGGGGGGGCTCACTACGAGCAGTACTTC CASSSPSGGAHYEQYF
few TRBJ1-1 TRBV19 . TGTGCCAGTAGTCCCCTTTGGGCCAAACCCTCGGACACTGAAGCTTTCTTT CASSPLWAKPSDTEAFF
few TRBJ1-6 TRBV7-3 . TGTGCCAGCAGCTTCGACGGCTATAATTCACCCCTCCACTTT CASSFDGYNSPLHF
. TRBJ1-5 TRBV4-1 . TGCGCCAGCAGCCAAGAGTCCGGGAAGAGCGAAGATAGCAATCAGCCCCAGCATTTT CASSQESGKSEDSNQPQHF
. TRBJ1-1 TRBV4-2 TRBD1 TGTGCCAGCAGCTTCACAGGGGTAATAGGAACTGAAGCTTTCTTT CASSFTGVIGTEAFF
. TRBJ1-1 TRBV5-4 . TGTGCCAGCAGCCGGGAAATGAACACTGAAGCTTTCTTT CASSREMNTEAFF
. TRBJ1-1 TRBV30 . TGTGCCTGGAGCTGGAACACTGAAGCTTTCTTT CAWSWNTEAFF
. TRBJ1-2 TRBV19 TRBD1 TGTGCCAGTAGTACCGAAACAGGGGGCGGTGGTGGCTACACCTTC CASSTETGGGGGYTF
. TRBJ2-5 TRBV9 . TGTGCCAGCAGCGTAGAACTGTGGGGGACCCAGTACTTC CASSVELWGTQYF
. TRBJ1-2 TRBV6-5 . TGTGCCAGCAGTTACACCACCGCCCAGGGCTATGGCTACACCTTC CASSYTTAQGYGYTF
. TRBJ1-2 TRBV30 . TGTGCCTGGAGTGTTTCGGTCAGGGTGATTCCTGGCTACACCTTC CAWSVSVRVIPGYTF
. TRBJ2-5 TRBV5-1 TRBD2 TGCGCCAGCAGATGGCGGGGGGCGGAAGAGACCCAGTACTTC CASRWRGAEETQYF
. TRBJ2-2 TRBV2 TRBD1 TGTGCCAGCAGCCGGGACAGGGGGAACACCGGGGAGCTGTTTTTT CASSRDRGNTGELFF
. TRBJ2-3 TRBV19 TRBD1 TGTGCCGTCAACAGGGGGCGCGGGGCAGATACGCAGTATTTT CAVNRGRGADTQYF
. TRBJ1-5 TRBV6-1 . TGTGCCAGCAGTGAAGCTGAGGGTGGAGAGCAGCCCCAGCATTTT CASSEAEGGEQPQHF
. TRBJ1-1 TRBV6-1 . TGTGCCAGCATTGCGGATCGAGCACCGAACACTGAAGCTTTCTTT CASIADRAPNTEAFF
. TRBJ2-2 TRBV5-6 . TGTGCCAGCAGCTTGGCCAAGTTCAGGGCCCCCATCGGGGAGCTGTTTTTT CASSLAKFRAPIGELFF
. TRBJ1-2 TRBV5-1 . TGCGCCAGCAGCGCCGACAGTTATGGCTACACCTTC CASSADSYGYTF
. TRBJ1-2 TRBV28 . TGTGCCAGCAGACGAAGCGGCGGGCAAAACTATGGCTACACCTTC CASRRSGGQNYGYTF
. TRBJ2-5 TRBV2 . TGTGCCAGCAAATTCGGTAATATTGAGACCCAGTACTTC CASKFGNIETQYF
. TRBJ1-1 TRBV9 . TGTGCCAGCAGCGTAGATCCCAGGGACACTGAAGCTTTCTTT CASSVDPRDTEAFF